Sequencing of this T cell receptor (beta chain) was carried out in a study of shared clonotypes between healthy human individuals. Positive CCR7 selection of CD45RO-negative cells yielded the naive CD8 cells, and terminally differentiated effector memory CD45RA+ cells were excluded. Trimming left V 4 bases short and J 8 bases short, with 8 bases between. This CDR3 region has 11 residues. CDR1 and CDR2 (germline): SGHDN, FVKESK. At the deep level, the assay was run. Each subset's genomic DNA was shared equally among a number of immunoSEQ plates. The table came from immunoSEQ multiplex PCR; TCRdb's copy has only in-frame clones and leaves some out. The data contain some 2.1 million clones, approximately 92% of them singletons. Remarks on this clone: Its antigen is not known.

Study results and limitations: Depth of sequencing was expected to influence donor clonotype sharing. For naive CD4 cells, roughly 5% of clonotypes were shared across four donors.

This TCR was sampled from a man between 18 and 29 years old in good health. Some clones in this sample may be carry-over from other donors' samples. Sample: naive CD8+ T cells from PBMCs. The chain is built from TRBV14 and TRBJ1-2; tentatively, D is TRBD1 (5 bases). CDR3 amino acids: CASSPRGGYTF. The CDR3 DNA sequence: TGTGCCAGCAGCCCCCGGGGGGGCTACACCTTC.